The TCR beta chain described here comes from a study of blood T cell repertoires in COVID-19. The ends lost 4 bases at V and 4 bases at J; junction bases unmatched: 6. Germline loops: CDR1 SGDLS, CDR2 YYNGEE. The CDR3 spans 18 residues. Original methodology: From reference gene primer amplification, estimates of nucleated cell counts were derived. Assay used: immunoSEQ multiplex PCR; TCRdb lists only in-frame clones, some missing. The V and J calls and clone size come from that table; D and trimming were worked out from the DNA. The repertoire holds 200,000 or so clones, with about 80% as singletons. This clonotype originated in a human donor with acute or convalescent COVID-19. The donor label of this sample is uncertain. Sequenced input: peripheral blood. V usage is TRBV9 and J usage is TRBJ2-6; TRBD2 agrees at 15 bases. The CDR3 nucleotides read TGTGCCAGCAGCCCCCGGACTAGCGGGAGGGCCGGGGCCAACGTCCTGACTTTC. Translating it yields CASSPRTSGRAGANVLTF.